This T cell receptor (beta chain) was obtained from a study of blood T cell repertoires in COVID-19. Overall study: The United States, Italy and Spain provided the acute and convalescent COVID-19 samples. The analysed material was cDNA or gDNA that came from T cells, B-cell-depleted T cells, or PBMCs.

Trimming removed 5 bases from V and 5 bases from J, with 15 bases in between. In germline, CDR1 is MGHRA, CDR2 YSYEKL. CDR3 length: 14 amino acids. Study processing details: Estimation of nucleated cell counts relied on the amplification of reference gene primers. Sequenced by immunoSEQ multiplex PCR; TCRdb stores in-frame clones only, minus some. The V and J calls and clone size were taken over from that table, and D and trimming were inferred from the DNA. Of 200,000 to 300,000 clones in the sample, 84% were seen once. The V gene is TRBV4-1, the J gene TRBJ1-1; tentatively, D is TRBD1 (6 bases). The sequencing sample was made of peripheral blood. The receptor comes from a man between 45 and 60 years old with acute or convalescent COVID-19. The CDR3 is CASSSTGIETEAFF. The CDR3 region has the DNA TGCGCCAGCAGCTCTACAGGGATTGAGACTGAAGCTTTCTTT.